This T cell receptor beta chain emerged from a study of T cell responses to AZD1222 COVID-19 vaccine. The V segment lost 7 bases and the J segment 4 bases; nucleotides outside the gene matches: 4. This CDR3 has 13 residues. On this clone: Its target is not known.

Data came from immunoSEQ multiplex PCR; TCRdb stores just in-frame clones and leaves some out. Of approximately 150,000 clones in the sample, approximately 89% were seen once. Study-wide results and caveats: Spike-specific TCR breadth and depth were elevated following two AZD1222 doses.

The clonotype was recovered from an adult who received the AZD1222 COVID-19 vaccine. The sequencing used peripheral blood, collected 28 days after the second AZD1222 dose. The chain recombines TRBV12-3 or TRBV12-4 with TRBJ1-2; TRBD1 agrees at 9 bases. The CDR3 loop is CASTGQGFYGYTF. DNA of the CDR3: TGTGCCAGCACCGGACAGGGGTTCTATGGCTACACCTTC.